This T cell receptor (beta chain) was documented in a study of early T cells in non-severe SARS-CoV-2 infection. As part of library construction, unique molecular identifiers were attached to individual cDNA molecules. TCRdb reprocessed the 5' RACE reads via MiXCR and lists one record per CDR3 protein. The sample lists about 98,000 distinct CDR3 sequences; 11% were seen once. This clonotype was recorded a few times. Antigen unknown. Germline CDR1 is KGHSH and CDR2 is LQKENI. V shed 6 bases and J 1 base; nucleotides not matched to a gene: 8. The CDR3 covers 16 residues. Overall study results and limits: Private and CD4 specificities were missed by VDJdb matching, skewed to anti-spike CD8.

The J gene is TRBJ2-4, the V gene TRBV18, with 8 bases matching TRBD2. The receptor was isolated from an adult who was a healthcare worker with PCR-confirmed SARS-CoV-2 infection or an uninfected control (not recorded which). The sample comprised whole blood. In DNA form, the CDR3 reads TGTGCCAGCTCCCCCCAACGGGAGGGCGCCAAAAACATTCAGTACTTC. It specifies CASSPQREGAKNIQYF.